The sequence of this T cell receptor beta chain was determined in a study of shared clonotypes between healthy human individuals. Study-level findings and limits: Investigators collected only blood, and repertoires in tissues likely differ.

Produced via immunoSEQ multiplex PCR; TCRdb's table is partial and in-frame only. The profile shows a few hundred thousand clones, roughly three quarters of them singletons. Germline CDR1 LNHDA, CDR2 SQIVND (reference sequence). The ends lost 5 bases at V and 10 bases at J; junction bases unmatched: 11. There are 14 residues in the CDR3. This clone was observed a single time. Its matching antigen is unknown. Sequencing was carried out using PBMCs. The chain carries TRBV19 and TRBJ2-3; 8 nucleotides agree with TRBD1. The clonotype originates from a woman aged 40 to 50 in good health. Some clones in this sample may be carry-over from other donors' samples. CDR3 residues: CASSATPGQGPQYF. CDR3 DNA sequence: TGTGCCAGTAGTGCCACTCCAGGACAGGGCCCGCAGTATTTT.